Sequencing of this T cell receptor (beta chain) was carried out in a study of CD8+CD57+ T cells in acquired aplastic anemia. Study background: Mean DNA quantity obtained from sorted CD4+ and CD8+ cells was approximately 3 ug.

Sequenced patients had shown CD8+CD57+ cell expansion by flow cytometry. Every patient had severe acquired aplastic anemia. Patients were untreated when blood was sampled. The CDR3 has 14 residues. Germline trimming cut 7 bases from V and 4 bases from J; bases unmatched to any gene: 8. CDR1 and CDR2 (germline): SEHNR, FQNEAQ (reference sequence). Genomic DNA served as template for TCR beta VDJ and CDR3 profiling. Each CDR3 protein is one row after TCRdb ran MiXCR on the reads. The repertoire holds roughly 260,000 distinct CDR3 sequences, with around half as singletons. The receptor was isolated from a human donor with aplastic anemia. Sample: sorted CD4+, CD8+, or CD8+CD57+ T cells (not recorded which) from PBMCs. The V call is TRBV7-9, the J call TRBJ1-1, with 8 bases fitting TRBD1. The CDR3 nucleotides read TGTGCCAGCACCCAGACAGGGGTGAGCACTGAAGCTTTCTTT. This gives the protein CASTQTGVSTEAFF.